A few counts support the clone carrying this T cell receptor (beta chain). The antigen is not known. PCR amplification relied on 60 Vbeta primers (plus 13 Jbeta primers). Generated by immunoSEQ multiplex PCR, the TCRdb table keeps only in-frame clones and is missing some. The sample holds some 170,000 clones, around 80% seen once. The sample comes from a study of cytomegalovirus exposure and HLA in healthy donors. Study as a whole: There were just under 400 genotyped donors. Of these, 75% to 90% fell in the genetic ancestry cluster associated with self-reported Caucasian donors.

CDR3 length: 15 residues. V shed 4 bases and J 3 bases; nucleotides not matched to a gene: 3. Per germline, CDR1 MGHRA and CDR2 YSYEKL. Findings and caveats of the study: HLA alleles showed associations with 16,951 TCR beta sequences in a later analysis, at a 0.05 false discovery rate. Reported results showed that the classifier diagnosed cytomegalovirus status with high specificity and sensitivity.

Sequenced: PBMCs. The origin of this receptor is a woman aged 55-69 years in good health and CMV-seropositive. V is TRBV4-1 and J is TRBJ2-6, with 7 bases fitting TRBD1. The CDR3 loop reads CASSPTGVGANVLTF. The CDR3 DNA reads TGCGCCAGCAGCCCTACAGGGGTTGGGGCCAACGTCCTGACTTTC.